This TCR beta chain appears in the sequencing data of a study of T cells after yellow fever vaccination. This clonotype was seen more than once but under ten times. TCRdb used MiXCR to reprocess the 5' RACE reads, holding one entry per CDR3 protein. The table includes some 160,000 distinct CDR3 sequences, 7% to 10% detected once. The receptor comes from a man between 18 and 29 years old who received the YFV17D yellow fever vaccine. The sequencing used CD8+ T cells sorted from PBMCs, collected 45 days after the yellow fever booster vaccination.

CDR3 nucleotides: TGCGCCAGCAGCCAAGACGGGGGCAGGGGCAATGAGCAGTTCTTC. Its protein product is CASSQDGGRGNEQFF. The chain is built from TRBV4-3 and TRBJ2-1, with D perhaps assigned TRBD1 or TRBD2 (6 bases each). The CDR3 spans 15 residues. Germline loops: CDR1 LGHNA, CDR2 YSLEER. Trimming pared 0 bases from V and 6 bases from J, leaving 12 bases between.